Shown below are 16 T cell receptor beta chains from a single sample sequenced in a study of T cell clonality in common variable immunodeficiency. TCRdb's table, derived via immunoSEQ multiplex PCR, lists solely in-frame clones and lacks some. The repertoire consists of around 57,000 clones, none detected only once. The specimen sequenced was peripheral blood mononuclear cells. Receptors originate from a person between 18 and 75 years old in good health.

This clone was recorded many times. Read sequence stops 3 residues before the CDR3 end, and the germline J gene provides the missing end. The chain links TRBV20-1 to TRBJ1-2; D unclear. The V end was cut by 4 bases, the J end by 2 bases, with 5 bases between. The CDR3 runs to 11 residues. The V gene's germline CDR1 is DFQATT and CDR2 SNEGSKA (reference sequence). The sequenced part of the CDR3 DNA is TGCAGTGCTACCCCGAACTATGGC. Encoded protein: CSATPNYG. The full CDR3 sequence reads CSATPNYGYTF.

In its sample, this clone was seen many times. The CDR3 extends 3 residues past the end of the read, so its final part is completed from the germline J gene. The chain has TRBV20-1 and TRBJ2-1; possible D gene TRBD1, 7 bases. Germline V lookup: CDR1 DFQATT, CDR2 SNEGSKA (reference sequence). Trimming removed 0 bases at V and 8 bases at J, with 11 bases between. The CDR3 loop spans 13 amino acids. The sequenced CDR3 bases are TGCAGTGCTAGAGATCTCAGGGGGGATGAG. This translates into CSARDLRGDE. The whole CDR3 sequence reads CSARDLRGDEQFF.

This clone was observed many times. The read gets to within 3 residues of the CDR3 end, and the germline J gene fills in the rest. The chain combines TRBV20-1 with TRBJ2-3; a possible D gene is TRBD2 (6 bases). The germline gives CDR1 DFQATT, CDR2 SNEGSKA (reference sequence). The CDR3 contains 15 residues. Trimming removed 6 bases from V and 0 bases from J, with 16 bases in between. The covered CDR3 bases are TGCAGTGCAAGCCCAACTAGCCGGAGCACAGATACG. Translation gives CSASPTSRSTDT. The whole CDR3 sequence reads CSASPTSRSTDTQYF.

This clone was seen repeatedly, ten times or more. The CDR3 loop is CASSLAYGLALNEQFF. CDR3 DNA, as far as it was read: TGCGCCAGCAGCTTGGCCTATGGACTAGCCCTCAATGAG. This rearrangement joins TRBV5-1 to TRBJ2-1, with TRBD2 matching over 8 bases. The read ends 3 residues shy of where the CDR3 ends; the end is completed using the germline J gene. The CDR3 is made up of 16 amino acids. The V and J ends lost 0 bases and 6 bases, in that order; junction bases with no gene match: 8. The germline CDR1 and CDR2 sequences are SGHRS and YFSETQ.

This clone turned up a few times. The sequenced CDR3 bases are TGTGCCAGCAGCTTAGGGTCAGGGGGACACGAG. Translating gives CASSLGSGGHE. The complete CDR3 reads CASSLGSGGHEQYF. The V gene is TRBV7-9, the J gene TRBJ2-7, with 7 bases aligning to TRBD1. The read ends 3 residues before the CDR3 terminus; that terminus is restored from the germline J gene. The CDR3 is 14 residues long. The junction had 5 bases not matched to a gene; V was cut back by 1 base and J by 5 bases. In germline, CDR1 is SEHNR, CDR2 FQNEAQ (reference sequence). The whole variable domain, remainder taken from reference TRBV7-9 and TRBJ2-7, is DTGVSQNPRHKITKRGQNVTFRCDPISEHNRLYWYRQTLGQGPEFLTYFQNEAQLEKSRLLSDRFSAERPKGSFSTLEIQRTEQGDSAMYLCASSLGSGGHEQYFGPGTRLTVT.

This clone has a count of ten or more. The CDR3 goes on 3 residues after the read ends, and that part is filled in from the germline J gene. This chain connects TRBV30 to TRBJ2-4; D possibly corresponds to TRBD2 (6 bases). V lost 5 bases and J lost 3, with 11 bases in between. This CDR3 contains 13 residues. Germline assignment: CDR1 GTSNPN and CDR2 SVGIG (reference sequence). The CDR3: CAWGPGLKNIQYF. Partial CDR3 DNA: TGTGCCTGGGGGCCGGGACTCAAAAACATT.

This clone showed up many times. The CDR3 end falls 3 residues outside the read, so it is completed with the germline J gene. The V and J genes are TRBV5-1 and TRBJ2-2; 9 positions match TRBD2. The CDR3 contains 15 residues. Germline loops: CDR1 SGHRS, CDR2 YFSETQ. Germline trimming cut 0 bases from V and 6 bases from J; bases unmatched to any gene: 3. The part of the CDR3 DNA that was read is TGCGCCAGCAGCTTGGACAGCGGGAGGTCCGGGGAG. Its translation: CASSLDSGRSGE. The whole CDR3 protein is CASSLDSGRSGELFF.

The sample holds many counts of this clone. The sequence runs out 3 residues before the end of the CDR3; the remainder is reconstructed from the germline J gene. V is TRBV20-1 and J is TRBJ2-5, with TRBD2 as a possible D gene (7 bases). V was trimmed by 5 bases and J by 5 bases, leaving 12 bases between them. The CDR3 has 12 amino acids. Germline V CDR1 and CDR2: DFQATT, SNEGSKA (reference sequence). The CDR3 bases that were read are TGCAGTGCTCACAGGGAGGGGGAGACC. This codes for CSAHREGET. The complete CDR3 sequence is CSAHREGETQYF.

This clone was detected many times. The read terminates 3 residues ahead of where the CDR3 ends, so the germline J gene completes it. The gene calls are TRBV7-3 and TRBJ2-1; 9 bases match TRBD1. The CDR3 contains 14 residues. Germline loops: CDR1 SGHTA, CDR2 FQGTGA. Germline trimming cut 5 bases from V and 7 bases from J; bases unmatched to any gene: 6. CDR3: CASSDGTGINEQFF. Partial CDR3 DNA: TGTGCCAGCAGCGACGGGACAGGGATAAATGAG.

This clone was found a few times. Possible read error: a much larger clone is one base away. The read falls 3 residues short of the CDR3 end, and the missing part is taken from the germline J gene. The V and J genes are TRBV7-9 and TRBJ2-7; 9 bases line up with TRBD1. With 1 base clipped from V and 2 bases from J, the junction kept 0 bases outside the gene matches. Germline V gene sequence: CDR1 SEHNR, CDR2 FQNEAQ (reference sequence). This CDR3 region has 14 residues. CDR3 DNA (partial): TGTGCCAGCAGCTTAGACAGGGGGCCCTACGAG. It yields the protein CASSLDRGPYE. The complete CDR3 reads CASSLDRGPYEQYF. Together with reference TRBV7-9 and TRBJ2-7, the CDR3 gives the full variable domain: DTGVSQNPRHKITKRGQNVTFRCDPISEHNRLYWYRQTLGQGPEFLTYFQNEAQLEKSRLLSDRFSAERPKGSFSTLEIQRTEQGDSAMYLCASSLDRGPYEQYFGPGTRLTVT.

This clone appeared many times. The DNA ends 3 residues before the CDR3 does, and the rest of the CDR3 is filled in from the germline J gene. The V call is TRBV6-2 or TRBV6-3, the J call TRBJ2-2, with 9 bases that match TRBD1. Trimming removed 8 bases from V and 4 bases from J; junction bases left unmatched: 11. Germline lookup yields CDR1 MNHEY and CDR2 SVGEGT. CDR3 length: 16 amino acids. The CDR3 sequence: CASCIFLTGGTGELFF. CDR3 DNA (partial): TGTGCCAGCTGTATTTTCTTGACAGGGGGCACCGGGGAG.

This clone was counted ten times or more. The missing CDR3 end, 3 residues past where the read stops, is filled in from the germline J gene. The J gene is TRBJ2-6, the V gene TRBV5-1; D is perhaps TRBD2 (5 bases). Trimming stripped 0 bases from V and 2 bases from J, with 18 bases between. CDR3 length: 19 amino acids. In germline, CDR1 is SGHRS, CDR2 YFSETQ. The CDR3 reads CASSLDVARTLAGANVLTF. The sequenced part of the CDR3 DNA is TGCGCCAGCAGCTTGGATGTTGCTCGGACTCTGGCTGGGGCCAACGTC. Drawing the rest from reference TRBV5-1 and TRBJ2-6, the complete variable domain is KAGVTQTPRYLIKTRGQQVTLSCSPISGHRSVSWYQQTPGQGLQFLFEYFSETQRNKGNFPGRFSGRQFSNSRSEMNVSTLELGDSALYLCASSLDVARTLAGANVLTFGAGSRLTVL.

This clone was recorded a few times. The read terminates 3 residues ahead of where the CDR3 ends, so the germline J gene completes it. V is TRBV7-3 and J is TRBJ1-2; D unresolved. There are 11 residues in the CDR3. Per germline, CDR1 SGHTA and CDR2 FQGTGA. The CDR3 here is CASSSNNDYTF. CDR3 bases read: TGTGCCAGCAGCTCCAACAATGAC.

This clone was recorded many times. The covered CDR3 bases are TGTGCCAGCAGCCCCGGACAGGGAATGGATACG. Translated, it gives CASSPGQGMDT. The whole CDR3 sequence is CASSPGQGMDTQYF. The chain links TRBV7-9 to TRBJ2-3; TRBD1 matches 8 bases. The sequence runs out 3 residues before the end of the CDR3; the remainder is reconstructed from the germline J gene. J was trimmed by 6 bases and V by 5 bases; bases with no gene match: 7. This CDR3 has 14 amino acids. Germline V gene data show CDR1 as SEHNR and CDR2 as FQNEAQ (reference sequence).

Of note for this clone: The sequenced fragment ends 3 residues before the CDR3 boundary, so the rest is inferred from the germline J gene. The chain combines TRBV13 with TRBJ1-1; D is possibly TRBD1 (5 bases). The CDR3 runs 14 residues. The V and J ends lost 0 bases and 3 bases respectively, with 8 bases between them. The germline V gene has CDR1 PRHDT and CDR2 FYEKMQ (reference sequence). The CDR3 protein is CASSLGTDYTEAFF. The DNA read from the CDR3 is TGTGCCAGCAGCTTAGGGACAGATTACACTGAA.

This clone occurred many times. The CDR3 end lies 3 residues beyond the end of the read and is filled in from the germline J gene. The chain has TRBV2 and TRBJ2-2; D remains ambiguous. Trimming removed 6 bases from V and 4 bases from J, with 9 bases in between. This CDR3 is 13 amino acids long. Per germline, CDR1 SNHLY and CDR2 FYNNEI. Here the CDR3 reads CASRAGSTGELFF. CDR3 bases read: TGTGCCAGCAGGGCCGGGTCCACCGGGGAG.